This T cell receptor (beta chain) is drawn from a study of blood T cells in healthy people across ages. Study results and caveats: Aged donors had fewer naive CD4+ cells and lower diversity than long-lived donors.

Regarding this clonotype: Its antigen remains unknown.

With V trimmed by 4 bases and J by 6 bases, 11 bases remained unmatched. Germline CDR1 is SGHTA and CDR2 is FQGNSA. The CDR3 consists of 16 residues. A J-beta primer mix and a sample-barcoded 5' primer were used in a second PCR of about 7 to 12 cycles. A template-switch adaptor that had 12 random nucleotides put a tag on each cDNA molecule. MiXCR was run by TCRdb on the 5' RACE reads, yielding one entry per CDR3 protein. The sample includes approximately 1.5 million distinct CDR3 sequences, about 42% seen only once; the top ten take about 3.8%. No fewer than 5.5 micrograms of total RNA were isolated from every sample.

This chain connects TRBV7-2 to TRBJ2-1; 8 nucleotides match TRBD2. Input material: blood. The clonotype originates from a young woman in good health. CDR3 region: CASSSRAGGGPNEQFF. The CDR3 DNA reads TGTGCCAGCAGCTCGAGGGCGGGAGGCGGGCCCAATGAGCAGTTCTTC.